A selection of T cell receptor beta chains follows, all from one sample in a study of OX40 agonist ivuxolimab in advanced cancers. Clones were read by immunoSEQ multiplex PCR, and TCRdb kept only the in-frame ones, dropping some. The sample carries fewer than 40,000 clones, roughly 80% recorded once. Sequencing was performed on CD4+ or CD8+ T cells sorted from blood, taken in a trial of the OX40 agonist ivuxolimab. The receptors originated from an adult with an advanced solid tumor such as melanoma, head and neck, liver or kidney cancer. CDR3s include the opening cysteine and the closing phenylalanine or tryptophan. D genes are given only for firm matches. A row's size may be missing; if present it is once, few, many or a size class.

few	TRBV10-3	-	TRBJ1-5	TGTGCCATCAGTGATGGGAACAATCAGCCCCAGCATTTT	CAISDGNNQPQHF
-	TRBV15	TRBD2	TRBJ2-7	TGTGCCACCAGCAGAGATCGGGGAGGGACTGCAAGTCGACTATCCTACGAGCAGTACTTC	CATSRDRGGTASRLSYEQYF
-	TRBV9	-	TRBJ1-6	TGTGCCAGCGGAGACCGGGGGGGCGTTTATTCACCCCTCCACTTT	CASGDRGGVYSPLHF
-	TRBV7-8	TRBD1	TRBJ2-1	TGTGCCAGCAGCGCCGACAGGGTCCATGAGCAGTTCTTC	CASSADRVHEQFF
-	TRBV11-2	TRBD1	TRBJ2-7	TGTGCCAGCAGCAAAGGGGGCTCTACAGGGCACCACGAGCAGTACTTC	CASSKGGSTGHHEQYF
once	TRBV5-6	-	TRBJ1-2	TGTGCCAGCAGCTTCCAGGGTCCCTCCTATGGCTACACCTTC	CASSFQGPSYGYTF
-	TRBV5-6	-	TRBJ2-7	TGTGCCAGCAGCTTGGAACTGCGAGGTCCCTACGAGCAGTACTTC	CASSLELRGPYEQYF
-	TRBV19	-	TRBJ2-6	TGTGCCAGTAGTATAGGGGACAACTCTGGGGCCAACGTCCTGACTTTC	CASSIGDNSGANVLTF
-	TRBV2	-	TRBJ1-3	TGTGCCAGCAGTGGACAGGAGGCGAACACCATATATTTT	CASSGQEANTIYF
-	TRBV7-9	-	TRBJ1-5	TGTGCCAGCAGCTTAGATGTCCAAGATAGCAATCAGCCCCAGCATTTT	CASSLDVQDSNQPQHF
-	TRBV7-9	-	TRBJ2-7	TGTGCCAGCAGCCCAGGGTCTACCCTCTTAACCTACGAGCAGTACTTC	CASSPGSTLLTYEQYF
-	TRBV5-1	-	TRBJ1-1	TGCGCCAGCAGCTACCAGGGGTCGAACACTGAAGCTTTCTTT	CASSYQGSNTEAFF